This T cell receptor beta chain was identified during a study of cytomegalovirus exposure and HLA in healthy donors. To note about this clone: Its matching antigen is unknown.

General study points: HLA alleles showed associations with fewer than 20,000 TCR beta sequences in a later analysis, at a 0.05 false discovery rate. The later analysis indicated that the majority of CMV-associated TCR beta chains appeared HLA-restricted.

CDR1 SGHTA and CDR2 FQGNSA come from the germline V gene. Between the trimmed V and J ends, which lost 5 bases and 4 bases, there was a span of 18 bases. The CDR3 is 16 residues long. The PCR employed 60 Vbeta primers together with 13 Jbeta primers. Method: immunoSEQ multiplex PCR; TCRdb's copy keeps in-frame clones and lacks some. Seen here are some 130,000 clones, roughly 84% observed once, and the top ten hold roughly 1.7%. The receptor was isolated from a boy younger than 18 in good health and CMV-seronegative. Sequenced sample: PBMCs. The chain links TRBV7-2 to TRBJ1-3, with D possibly matching TRBD1 (5 bases). This CDR3 is CASSVQGGRTGNTIYF. In nucleotides, the CDR3 is TGTGCCAGCAGCGTTCAGGGAGGAAGAACCGGAAACACCATATATTTT.